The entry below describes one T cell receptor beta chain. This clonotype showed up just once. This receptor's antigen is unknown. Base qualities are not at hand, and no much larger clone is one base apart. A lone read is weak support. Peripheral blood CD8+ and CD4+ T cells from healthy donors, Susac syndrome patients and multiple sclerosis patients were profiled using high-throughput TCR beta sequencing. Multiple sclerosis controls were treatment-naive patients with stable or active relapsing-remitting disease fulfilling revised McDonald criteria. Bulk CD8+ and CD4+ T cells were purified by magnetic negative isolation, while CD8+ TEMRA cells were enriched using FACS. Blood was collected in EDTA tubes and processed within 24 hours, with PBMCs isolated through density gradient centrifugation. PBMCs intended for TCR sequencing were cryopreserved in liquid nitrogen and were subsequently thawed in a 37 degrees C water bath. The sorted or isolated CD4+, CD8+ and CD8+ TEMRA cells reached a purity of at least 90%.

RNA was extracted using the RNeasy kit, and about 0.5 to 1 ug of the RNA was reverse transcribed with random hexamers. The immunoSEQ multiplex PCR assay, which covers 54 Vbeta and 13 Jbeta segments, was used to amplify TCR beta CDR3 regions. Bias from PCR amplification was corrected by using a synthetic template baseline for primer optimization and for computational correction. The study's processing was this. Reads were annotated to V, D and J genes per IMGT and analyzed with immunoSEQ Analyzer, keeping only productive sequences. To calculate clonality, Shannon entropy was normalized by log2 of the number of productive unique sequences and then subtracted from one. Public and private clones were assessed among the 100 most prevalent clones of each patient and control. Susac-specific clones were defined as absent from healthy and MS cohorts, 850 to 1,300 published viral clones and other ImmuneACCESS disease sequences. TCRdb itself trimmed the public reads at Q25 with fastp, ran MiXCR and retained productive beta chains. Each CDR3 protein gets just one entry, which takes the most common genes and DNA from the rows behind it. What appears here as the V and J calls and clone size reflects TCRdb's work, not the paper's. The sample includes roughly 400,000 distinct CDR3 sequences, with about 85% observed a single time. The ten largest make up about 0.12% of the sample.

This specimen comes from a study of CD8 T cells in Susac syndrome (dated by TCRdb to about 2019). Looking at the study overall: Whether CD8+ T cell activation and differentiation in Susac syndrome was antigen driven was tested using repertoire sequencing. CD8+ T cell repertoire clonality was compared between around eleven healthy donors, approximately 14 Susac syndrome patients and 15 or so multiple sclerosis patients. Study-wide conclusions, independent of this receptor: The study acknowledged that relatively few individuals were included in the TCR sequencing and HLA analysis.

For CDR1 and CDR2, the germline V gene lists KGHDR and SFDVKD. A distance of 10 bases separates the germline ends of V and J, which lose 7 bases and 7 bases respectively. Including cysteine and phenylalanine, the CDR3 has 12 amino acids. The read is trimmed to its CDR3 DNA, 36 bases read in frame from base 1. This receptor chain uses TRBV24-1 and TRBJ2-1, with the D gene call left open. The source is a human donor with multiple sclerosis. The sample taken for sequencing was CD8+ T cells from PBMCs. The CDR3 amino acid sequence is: CATRGYGNEQFF. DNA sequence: TGTGCCACCAGAGGGTATGGGAATGAGCAGTTCTTC.